This T cell receptor (beta chain) was found in a study of OX40 agonist ivuxolimab in advanced cancers. About the investigation overall: Ivuxolimab, which targeted the costimulatory receptor OX40 (CD134), was an agonistic, fully human IgG2 monoclonal antibody. Partial responses were achieved by three dose-escalation patients, of whom one had hepatocellular carcinoma and two had cutaneous melanoma. Patients were allowed to have had prior anti-PD-1, anti-PD-L1 or anti-CTLA-4 therapy, and approximately 40% of the dose-escalation patients had been treated with checkpoint inhibitors. Among the 50 to 55 dose-escalation patients, about 19 had hepatocellular carcinoma, roughly 15 melanoma, 9 renal cell carcinoma and 9 head and neck cancer. Intravenous ivuxolimab was administered to patients every 2 weeks at six dose levels: 0.01, 0.1, 0.3, 1.5, 3 and 10 mg/kg. Peripheral TCRbeta sequencing aimed to test whether ivuxolimab altered TCR sequence diversity and caused clonal T-cell expansion. In the dose-escalation cohort, 75% to 90% of patients were male, and the mean age was 60 years with a range of roughly 23 to 79. The paper describes the monotherapy dose-escalation part (N of about 57 patients) of the phase I trial of ivuxolimab. The investigation overall reported the following: Clonal expansion of both CD4+ and CD8+ blood T cells was observed from baseline to week 6 at doses 0.1 to 3.0 mg/kg. Low levels of normalized T-cell clonal expansion were also shown by some nonresponding patients. After ivuxolimab, more expanded clones were found on average in CD8+ T cells than in CD4+ T cells. The antigen specificity of the clonally expanded peripheral T cells was not determined. Partial responders in the 0.1-3.0 mg/kg groups had among the lowest normalized peripheral clonal expansion, especially among CD8+ T cells.

The trial excluded patients who had a history of autoimmune disease or were on systemic immunosuppression. Peripheral blood for TCR sequencing was collected from all dose cohorts at baseline, on cycle 4 day 1, and on cycle 7 day 1. Samples came from an open-label, multicenter, first-in-human phase I dose-escalation trial of ivuxolimab. Adults with locally advanced or metastatic melanoma, renal cell carcinoma, hepatocellular carcinoma or head and neck squamous cell carcinoma were enrolled in the trial. Before TCR sequencing, CD4+ and CD8+ T cells were separately sorted from peripheral blood. Reading from cysteine to phenylalanine, the CDR3 counts 14 amino acids. Only the CDR3 region is kept as DNA, spanning 42 bases read in frame from base 1. Reading the germline V gene gives CDR1 LGHNA and CDR2 YSLEER. The trim is 3 bases for V and 11 bases for J, with a gap of 19 bases between the germline ends.

As for this clone: Its binding antigen is unknown. No much larger clonotype is one base removed from it; base qualities were not supplied.

To sequence the TCRbeta CDR3 region, genomic DNA was isolated from the sorted cells. TCRbeta CDR3 regions were sequenced using the immunoSEQ Assay. This immuneACCESS table, as held by TCRdb, lists in-frame sequences with V and J called but not all clones. Of the missing ones, under half trace to an unresolved V gene in checked studies; the others have no known cause. This sample holds fewer than 85,000 clones; around four fifths were observed only once. Under 2% of the sample is held by the ten biggest clonotypes. The chain is assembled from TRBV4-3 and TRBJ1-1; possibly the D gene is TRBD1, per 6 matching bases. This clonotype was sampled from an adult with an advanced solid tumor such as melanoma, head and neck, liver or kidney cancer. This sample comprised CD4+ or CD8+ T cells sorted from blood, obtained in a trial of the OX40 agonist ivuxolimab. For the CDR3, the sequence is CASSQIGQRDSAFF. The bases read TGCGCCAGCAGCCAGATCGGACAGCGCGACTCTGCTTTCTTT.